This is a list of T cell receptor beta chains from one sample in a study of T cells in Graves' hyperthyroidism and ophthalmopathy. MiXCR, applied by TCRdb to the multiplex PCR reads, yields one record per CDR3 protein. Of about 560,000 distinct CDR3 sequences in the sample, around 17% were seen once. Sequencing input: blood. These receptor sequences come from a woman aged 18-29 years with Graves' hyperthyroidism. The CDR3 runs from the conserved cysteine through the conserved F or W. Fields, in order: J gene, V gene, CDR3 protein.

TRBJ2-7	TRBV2	CASSPPGTGTPHEQYF
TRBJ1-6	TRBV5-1	CASSPTGTYNSPLHF
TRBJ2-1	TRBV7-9	CASSSGTIGNEQFF
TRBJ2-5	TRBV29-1	CSVEAALKETQYF
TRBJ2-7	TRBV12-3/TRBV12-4	CASSFTPTSGEQYF
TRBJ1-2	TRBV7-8	CASSPTPGIGYGYTF
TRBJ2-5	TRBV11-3	CASSLGGRGRQETQYF
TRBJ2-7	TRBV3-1	CASSQSVALAGVYSYEQYF
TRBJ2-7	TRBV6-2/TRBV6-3	CVSSDGGGRYEQYF
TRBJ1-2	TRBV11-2	CASSFEGASYGYTF
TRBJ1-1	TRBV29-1	CSVEGRGQGIFGTEAFF
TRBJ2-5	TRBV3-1	CASSQGGLAGHQETQYF
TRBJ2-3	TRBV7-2	CASSLFGITDTQYF
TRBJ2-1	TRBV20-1	CSARDQFQGISYNEQFF
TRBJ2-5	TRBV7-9	CASSQSIRGAGTRQETQYF
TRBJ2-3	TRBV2	CASKFRAGQGPDTQYF